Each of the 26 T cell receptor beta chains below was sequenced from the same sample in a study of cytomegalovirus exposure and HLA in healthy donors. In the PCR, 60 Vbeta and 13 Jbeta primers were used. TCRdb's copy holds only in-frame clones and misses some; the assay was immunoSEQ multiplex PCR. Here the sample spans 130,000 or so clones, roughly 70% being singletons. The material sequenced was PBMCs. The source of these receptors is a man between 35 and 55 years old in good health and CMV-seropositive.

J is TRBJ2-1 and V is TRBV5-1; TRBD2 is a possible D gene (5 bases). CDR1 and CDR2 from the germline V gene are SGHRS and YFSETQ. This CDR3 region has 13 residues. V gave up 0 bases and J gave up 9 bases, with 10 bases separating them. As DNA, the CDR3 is TGCGCCAGCAGCTTGGCCTGGGCGGGTGAGCAGTTCTTC. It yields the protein CASSLAWAGEQFF.

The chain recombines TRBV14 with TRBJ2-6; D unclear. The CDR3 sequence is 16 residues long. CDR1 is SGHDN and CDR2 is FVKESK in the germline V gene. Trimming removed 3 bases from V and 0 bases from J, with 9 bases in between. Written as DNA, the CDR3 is TGTGCCAGCAGCCATCTCCTCCTCTCTGGGGCCAACGTCCTGACTTTC. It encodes CASSHLLLSGANVLTF.

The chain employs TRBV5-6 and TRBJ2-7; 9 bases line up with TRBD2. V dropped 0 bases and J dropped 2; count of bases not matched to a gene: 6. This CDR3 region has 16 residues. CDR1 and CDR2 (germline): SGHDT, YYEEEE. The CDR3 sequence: CASSLGQSGGPYEQYF. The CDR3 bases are TGTGCCAGCAGCTTGGGCCAAAGCGGGGGGCCCTACGAGCAGTACTTC.

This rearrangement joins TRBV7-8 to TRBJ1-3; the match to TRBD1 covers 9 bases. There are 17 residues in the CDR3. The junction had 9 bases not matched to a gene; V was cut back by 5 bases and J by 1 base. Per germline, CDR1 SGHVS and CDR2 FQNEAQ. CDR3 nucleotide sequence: TGTGCCAGCAGCCCAACCCCGGGACAGGGTTCTGGAAACACCATATATTTT. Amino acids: CASSPTPGQGSGNTIYF.

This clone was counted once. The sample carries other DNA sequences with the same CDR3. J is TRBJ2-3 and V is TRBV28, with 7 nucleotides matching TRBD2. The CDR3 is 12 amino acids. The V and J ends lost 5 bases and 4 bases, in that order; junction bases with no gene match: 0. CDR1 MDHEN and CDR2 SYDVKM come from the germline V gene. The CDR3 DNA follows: TGTGCCAGCAGTGGGGGGGCAGATACGCAGTATTTT. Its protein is CASSGGADTQYF.

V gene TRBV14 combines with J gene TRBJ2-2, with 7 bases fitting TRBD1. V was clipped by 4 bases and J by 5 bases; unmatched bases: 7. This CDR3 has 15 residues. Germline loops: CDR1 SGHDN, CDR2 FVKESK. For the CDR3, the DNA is TGTGCCAGCAGCCCGGCGACAGGGCGGACCGGGGAGCTGTTTTTT. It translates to CASSPATGRTGELFF.

The CDR3: CASSQDQRLAGSSSTDTQYF. The CDR3 DNA follows: TGCGCCAGCAGCCAAGATCAGAGGCTAGCGGGTAGTTCGTCCACAGATACGCAGTATTTT. The V call is TRBV4-1, the J call TRBJ2-3; the match to TRBD2 covers 8 bases. Trimming cost V 0 bases and J 2 bases; bases outside gene matches: 16. This CDR3 spans 20 amino acids. Germline CDR1 reads MGHRA; CDR2 reads YSYEKL.

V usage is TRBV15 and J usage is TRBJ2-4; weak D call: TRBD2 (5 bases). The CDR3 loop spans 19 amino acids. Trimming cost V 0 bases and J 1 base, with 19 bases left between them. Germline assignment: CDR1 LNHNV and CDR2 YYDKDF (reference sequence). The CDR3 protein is CATSRDSQSGSTAKNIQYF. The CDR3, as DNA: TGTGCCACCAGCAGAGATTCCCAAAGCGGCAGTACGGCCAAAAACATTCAGTACTTC.

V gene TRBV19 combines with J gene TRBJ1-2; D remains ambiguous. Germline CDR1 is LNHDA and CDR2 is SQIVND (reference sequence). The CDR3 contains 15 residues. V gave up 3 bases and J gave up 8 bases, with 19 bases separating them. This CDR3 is CASSIVARVTGGYTF. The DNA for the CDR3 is TGTGCCAGTAGTATCGTTGCACGGGTAACTGGAGGCTACACCTTC. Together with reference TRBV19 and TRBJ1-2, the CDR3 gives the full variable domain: DGGITQSPKYLFRKEGQNVTLSCEQNLNHDAMYWYRQDPGQGLRLIYYSQIVNDFQKGDIAEGYSVSREKKESFPLTVTSAQKNPTAFYLCASSIVARVTGGYTFGSGTRLTVV.

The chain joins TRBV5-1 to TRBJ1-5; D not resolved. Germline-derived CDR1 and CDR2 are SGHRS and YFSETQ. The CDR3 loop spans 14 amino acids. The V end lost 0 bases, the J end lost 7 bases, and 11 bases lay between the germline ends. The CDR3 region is CASSLGKEGQPQHF. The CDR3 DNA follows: TGCGCCAGCAGCTTGGGAAAAGAGGGACAGCCCCAGCATTTT.

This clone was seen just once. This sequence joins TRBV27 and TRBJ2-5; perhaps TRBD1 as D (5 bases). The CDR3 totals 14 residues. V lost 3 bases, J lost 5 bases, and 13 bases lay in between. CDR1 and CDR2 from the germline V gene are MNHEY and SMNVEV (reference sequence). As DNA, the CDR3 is TGTGCCAGCAGTTTTCGGCAGGGATGGGAGACCCAGTACTTC. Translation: CASSFRQGWETQYF.

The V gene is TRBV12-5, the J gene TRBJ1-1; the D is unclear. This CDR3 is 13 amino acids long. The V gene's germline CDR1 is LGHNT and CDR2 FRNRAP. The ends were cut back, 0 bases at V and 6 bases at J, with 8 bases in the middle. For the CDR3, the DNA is TGTGCTAGTGGTTTGGTACCAGCGTCTGAAGCTTTCTTT. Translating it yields CASGLVPASEAFF.

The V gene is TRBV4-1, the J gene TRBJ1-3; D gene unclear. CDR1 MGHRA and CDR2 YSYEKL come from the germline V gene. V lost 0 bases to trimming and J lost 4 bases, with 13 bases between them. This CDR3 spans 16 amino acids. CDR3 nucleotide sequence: TGCGCCAGCAGCCAAGAACGCCAGATCCAGGGAAACACCATATATTTT. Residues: CASSQERQIQGNTIYF.

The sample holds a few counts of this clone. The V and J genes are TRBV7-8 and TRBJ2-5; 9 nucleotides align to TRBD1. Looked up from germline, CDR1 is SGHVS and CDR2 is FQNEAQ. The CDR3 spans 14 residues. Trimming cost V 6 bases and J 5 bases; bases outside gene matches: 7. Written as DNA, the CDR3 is TGTGCCAGCAGTCTTACAGGGGGCTCGGAGACCCAGTACTTC. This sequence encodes CASSLTGGSETQYF.

CDR3: CASSGGLAGHYEQYF. The CDR3 DNA reads TGTGCCAGTAGTGGGGGACTAGCGGGACACTACGAGCAGTACTTC. The chain combines TRBV19 with TRBJ2-7; 13 bases map to TRBD2. V shed 5 bases and J 3 bases; nucleotides not matched to a gene: 4. Germline CDR1 reads LNHDA; CDR2 reads SQIVND (reference sequence). The CDR3 runs to 15 residues.

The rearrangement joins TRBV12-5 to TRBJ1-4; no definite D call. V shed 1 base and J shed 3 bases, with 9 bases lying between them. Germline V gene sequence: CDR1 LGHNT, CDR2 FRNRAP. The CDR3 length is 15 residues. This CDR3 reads CASGLGTVANEKLFF. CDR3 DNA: TGTGCTAGTGGTTTGGGTACGGTGGCTAATGAAAAACTGTTTTTT.

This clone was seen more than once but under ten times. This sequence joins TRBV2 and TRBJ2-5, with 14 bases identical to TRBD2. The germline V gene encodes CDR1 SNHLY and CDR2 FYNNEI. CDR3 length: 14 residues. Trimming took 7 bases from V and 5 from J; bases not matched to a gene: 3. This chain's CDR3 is CASIRTSGGETQYF. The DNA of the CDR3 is TGTGCCAGCATTAGGACTAGCGGGGGGGAGACCCAGTACTTC.

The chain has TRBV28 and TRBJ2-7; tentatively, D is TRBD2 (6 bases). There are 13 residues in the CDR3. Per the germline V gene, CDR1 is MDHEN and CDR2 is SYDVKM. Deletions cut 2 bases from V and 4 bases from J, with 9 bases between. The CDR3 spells CASSLQGGYEQYF. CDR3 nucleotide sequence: TGTGCCAGCAGTTTACAGGGAGGATACGAGCAGTACTTC.

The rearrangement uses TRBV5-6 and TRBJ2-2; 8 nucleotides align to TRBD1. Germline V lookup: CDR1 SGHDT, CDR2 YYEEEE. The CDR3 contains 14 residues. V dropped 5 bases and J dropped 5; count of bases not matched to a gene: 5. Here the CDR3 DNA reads TGTGCCAGCAGTGGACAGGGAGAGACCGGGGAGCTGTTTTTT. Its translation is CASSGQGETGELFF.

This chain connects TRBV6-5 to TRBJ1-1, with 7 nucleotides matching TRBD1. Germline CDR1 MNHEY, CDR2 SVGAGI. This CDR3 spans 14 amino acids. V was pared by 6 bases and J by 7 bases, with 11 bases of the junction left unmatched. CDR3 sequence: CASRFGQDYIEAFF. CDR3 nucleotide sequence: TGTGCCAGCAGATTTGGACAGGACTACATTGAAGCTTTCTTT.

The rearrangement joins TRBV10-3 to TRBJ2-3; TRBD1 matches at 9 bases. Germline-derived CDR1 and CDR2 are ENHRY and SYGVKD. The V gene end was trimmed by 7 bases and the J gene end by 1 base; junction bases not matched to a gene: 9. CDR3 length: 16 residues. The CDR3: CAIMGLQGAGTDTQYF. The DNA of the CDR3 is TGTGCCATCATGGGACTACAGGGGGCTGGCACAGATACGCAGTATTTT.

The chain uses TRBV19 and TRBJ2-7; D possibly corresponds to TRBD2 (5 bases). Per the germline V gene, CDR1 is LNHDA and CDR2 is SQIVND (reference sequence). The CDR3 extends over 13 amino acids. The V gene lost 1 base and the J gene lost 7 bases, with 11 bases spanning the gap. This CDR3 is CASSIGPTGEQYF. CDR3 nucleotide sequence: TGTGCCAGTAGTATAGGACCCACGGGAGAGCAGTACTTC. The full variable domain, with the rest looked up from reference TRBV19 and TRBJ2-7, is DGGITQSPKYLFRKEGQNVTLSCEQNLNHDAMYWYRQDPGQGLRLIYYSQIVNDFQKGDIAEGYSVSREKKESFPLTVTSAQKNPTAFYLCASSIGPTGEQYFGPGTRLTVT.

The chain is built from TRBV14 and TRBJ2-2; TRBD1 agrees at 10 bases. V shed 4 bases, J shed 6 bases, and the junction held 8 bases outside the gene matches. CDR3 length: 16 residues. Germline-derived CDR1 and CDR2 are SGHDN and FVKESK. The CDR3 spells CASSRRTGGNSGELFF. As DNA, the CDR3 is TGTGCCAGCAGCCGCCGGACAGGGGGAAATTCCGGGGAGCTGTTTTTT.

CDR3 region: CASSYLRGEDEQFF. The CDR3 coding sequence is TGTGCCAGCAGTTACTTGCGGGGGGAGGATGAGCAGTTCTTC. V gene TRBV6-5 combines with J gene TRBJ2-1; the match to TRBD2 covers 8 bases. Germline V CDR1 and CDR2: MNHEY, SVGAGI. The CDR3 totals 14 residues. V shed 1 base, J shed 8 bases, and the junction held 4 bases outside the gene matches.

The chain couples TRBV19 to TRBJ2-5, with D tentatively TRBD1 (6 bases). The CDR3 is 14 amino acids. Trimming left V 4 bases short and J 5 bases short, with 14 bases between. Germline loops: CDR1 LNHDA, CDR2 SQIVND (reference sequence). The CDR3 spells CASSTQGPRETQYF. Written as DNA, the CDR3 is TGTGCCAGTAGTACCCAGGGGCCTAGGGAGACCCAGTACTTC.

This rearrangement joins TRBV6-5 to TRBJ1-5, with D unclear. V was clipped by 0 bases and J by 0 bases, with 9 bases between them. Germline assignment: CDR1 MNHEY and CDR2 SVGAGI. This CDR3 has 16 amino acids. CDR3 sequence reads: CASSYSFPYSNQPQHF. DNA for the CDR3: TGTGCCAGCAGTTACTCTTTCCCCTATAGCAATCAGCCCCAGCATTTT.